The source of this T cell receptor beta chain is a study of post-analysis software for immune sequencing data. Overall study findings and caveats: The study found TRBV5-6, TRBV5-1 and TRBV20-1 among five TRBV segments more frequent in patients than controls.

This clonotype has only a few counts. What it recognizes is unknown. The TCR beta cDNA libraries contained unique molecular identifiers. A single record per CDR3 protein comes from TCRdb applying MiXCR to the PCR reads. The table lists roughly 430,000 distinct CDR3 sequences, roughly 38% of them singletons. Looked up from germline, CDR1 is SQVTM and CDR2 is ANQGSEA. This CDR3 region has 15 residues. Unmatched junction bases numbered 5, after V lost 0 bases and J lost 3 bases. The chain uses TRBV29-1 and TRBJ2-7, with 10 nucleotides matching TRBD2. Sequences were obtained from blood. This receptor was taken from a girl aged 2-10 years with multiple sclerosis. CDR3 in DNA: TGCAGCGTTGAAGATTTTCGGACTAGCGGCTACGAGCAGTACTTC. Encoded protein: CSVEDFRTSGYEQYF.